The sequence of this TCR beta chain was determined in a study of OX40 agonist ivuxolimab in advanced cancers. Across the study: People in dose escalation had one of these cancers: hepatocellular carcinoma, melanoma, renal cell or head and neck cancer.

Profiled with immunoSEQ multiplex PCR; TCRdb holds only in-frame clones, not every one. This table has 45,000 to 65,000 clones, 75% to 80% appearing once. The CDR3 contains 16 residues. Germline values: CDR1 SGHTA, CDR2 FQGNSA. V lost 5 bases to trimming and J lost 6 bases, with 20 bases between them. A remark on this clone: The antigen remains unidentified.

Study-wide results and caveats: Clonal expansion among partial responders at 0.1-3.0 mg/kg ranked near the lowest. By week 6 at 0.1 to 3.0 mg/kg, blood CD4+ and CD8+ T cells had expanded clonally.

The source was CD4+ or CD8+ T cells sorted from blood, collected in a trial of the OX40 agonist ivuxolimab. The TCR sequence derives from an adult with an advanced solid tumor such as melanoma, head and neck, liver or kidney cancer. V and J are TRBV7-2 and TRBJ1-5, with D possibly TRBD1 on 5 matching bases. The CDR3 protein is CASSPDGALRTQPQHF. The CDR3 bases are TGTGCCAGCAGCCCCGACGGGGCCTTGAGGACTCAGCCCCAGCATTTT.